This T cell receptor (beta chain) appears in the sequencing data of a study of shared clonotypes between healthy human individuals. Background on the study: CD4 naive and CD4 memory each took three plates per donor, while CD8 naive took two and CD8 memory one.

This CDR3 contains 12 residues. Germline V CDR1 and CDR2: GTSNPN, SVGIG (reference sequence). Trimming took off 5 bases at V and 9 bases at J, with 17 bases between the two ends. Sequencing was performed with immunoSEQ multiplex PCR; in TCRdb, only in-frame clones are kept and a portion is missing. The sample lists under 2,500,000 clones; roughly 95% were seen once. Donors, without exception, were Caucasian adults residing in Nashville, Tennessee. Division of CD4+ cells produced a CD45RA+ naive subset and a CD45RA-negative memory subset. This clone has just a few counts. The sequence derives from a man between 18 and 35 years old in good health. Sequencing was done on a sample of naive CD4+ T cells sorted from blood. As to subset: CD45RA+ positively selected. The rearrangement links TRBV30 to TRBJ2-7; a weak D match, TRBD2 (6 bases). The CDR3 region is CAWDDPVRGQYF. The CDR3 DNA reads as TGTGCCTGGGATGACCCGGTGCGGGGGCAGTACTTC.